This T cell receptor (beta chain) is drawn from a study of cytomegalovirus exposure and HLA in healthy donors. Study as a whole: The same platform used for the approximately 700 first-cohort repertoires was also used for the 120 or so validation repertoires, as a later analysis reported. Study-wide results and caveats: A list of 150 or so TCR beta chains associated with cytomegalovirus was given.

CDR1 is SGHAT, CDR2 FQDESV, per germline (reference sequence). The V segment lost 1 base and the J segment 5 bases; nucleotides outside the gene matches: 9. The CDR3 runs 18 residues. This clone was counted between two and nine times. Its antigen remains unidentified. Assay: immunoSEQ multiplex PCR; the TCRdb copy retains only in-frame clones and omits some. Here the sample spans tens of thousands of clones, 94% being singletons. The donors were in the roughly 120-subject validation cohort; that cohort was separate from the approximately 700-subject first cohort. The TCR originated in a young man in good health and CMV-seropositive. Sequencing was carried out using PBMCs. The rearrangement links TRBV11-1 to TRBJ2-5, with 14 nucleotides matching TRBD2. CDR3 bases: TGTGCCAGCAGCTTAGAGAAAGAGGGACTAGCGGGAGTCGAGACCCAGTACTTC. The encoded protein is CASSLEKEGLAGVETQYF.